These 12 T cell receptor beta chains were all obtained from the same sample, sequenced in a study of blood T cell repertoires in COVID-19. Method: immunoSEQ multiplex PCR; TCRdb's copy keeps in-frame clones and lacks some. Of 100,000 to 150,000 clones detected, 70% to 75% appear once; the ten largest clones hold less than 6.5%. Specimen: peripheral blood. These receptors came from a man in his fifties or sixties with acute or convalescent COVID-19.

CDR3 in DNA: TGTGCCAGCAGTGTGATCGGGGGGGAGACCCAGTACTTC. This codes for CASSVIGGETQYF. V gene TRBV2 combines with J gene TRBJ2-5; 7 bases line up with TRBD2. The CDR3 has 13 residues. The J segment lost 5 bases and the V segment lost 4 bases, leaving 4 bases of the junction unmatched. Germline V lookup: CDR1 SNHLY, CDR2 FYNNEI.

The chain uses TRBV3-1 (or the pseudogene TRBV3-2) and TRBJ2-2; D may be TRBD1 (6 bases). V was clipped by 3 bases and J by 4 bases, with 15 bases between them. Germline CDR1 is LGHDT and CDR2 is YNNKEL (reference sequence). This CDR3 region has 16 residues. This CDR3 is CASSHHREQSTGELFF. The DNA of the CDR3 is TGTGCCAGCAGCCATCACAGGGAGCAAAGCACCGGGGAGCTGTTTTTT.

The V call is TRBV7-3, the J call TRBJ2-3; the D gene is possibly TRBD2 (6 bases). Germline V gene data show CDR1 as SGHTA and CDR2 as FQGTGA. The CDR3 extends over 13 amino acids. V dropped 2 bases and J dropped 6 bases, with 9 bases sitting between them. The CDR3: CASSLSGRDTQYF. The CDR3 nucleotides read TGTGCCAGCAGCTTATCAGGGAGGGATACGCAGTATTTT. The full variable domain, its missing parts supplied by reference TRBV7-3 and TRBJ2-3, is GAGVSQTPSNKVTEKGKYVELRCDPISGHTALYWYRQSLGQGPEFLIYFQGTGAADDSGLPNDRFFAVRPEGSVSTLKIQRTERGDSAVYLCASSLSGRDTQYFGPGTRLTVL.

There are a few counts of this clone. This rearrangement joins TRBV6-6 to TRBJ2-1; weak D call: TRBD1 (5 bases). Deletions cut 6 bases from V and 0 bases from J, with 9 bases between. CDR1 and CDR2 from the germline V gene are MNHNY and SVGAGI (reference sequence). This CDR3 has 14 amino acids. The CDR3 loop is CASSSTGSYNEQFF. For the CDR3, the DNA is TGTGCCAGCAGCTCTACAGGCTCCTACAATGAGCAGTTCTTC.

The chain couples TRBV10-3 to TRBJ2-5; D ambiguous. Germline CDR1 ENHRY, CDR2 SYGVKD. The CDR3 loop spans 13 amino acids. V was shortened by 6 bases and J by 2 bases, with 10 bases between the two germline ends. CDR3 loop: CAISLDLQETQYF. DNA for the CDR3: TGTGCCATCAGCCTTGACTTGCAAGAGACCCAGTACTTC.

V and J are TRBV2 and TRBJ1-2, with unresolved D. Germline V gives CDR1 SNHLY, CDR2 FYNNEI. The CDR3 totals 13 residues. V lost 3 bases to trimming and J lost 12 bases, with 17 bases between them. The CDR3 DNA is TGTGCCAGCAGTGATGCGGCCACGACGAAACACACCTTC. The encoded protein is CASSDAATTKHTF.

The chain carries TRBV10-3 and TRBJ1-1; unclear D gene. Germline V gene data show CDR1 as ENHRY and CDR2 as SYGVKD. The CDR3 extends over 13 amino acids. The ends were cut back, 7 bases at V and 3 bases at J, with 12 bases in the middle. The CDR3 nucleotides read TGTGCCATCATGGAGAGGAAGGACACTGAAGCTTTCTTT. This translates into CAIMERKDTEAFF.

The chain combines TRBV5-1 with TRBJ2-3, with TRBD1 matching 8 bases. The CDR3 has 14 amino acids. J was trimmed by 5 bases and V by 7 bases; bases with no gene match: 9. Germline-derived CDR1 and CDR2 are SGHRS and YFSETQ. The CDR3 DNA sequence: TGCGCCAGCGCACTGACAGGGGCGGGAGATACGCAGTATTTT. Amino acid sequence: CASALTGAGDTQYF.

The genes are TRBV6-1 and TRBJ1-5; D not resolved. The V and J ends lost 9 bases and 0 bases respectively, with 12 bases between them. The CDR3 contains 14 residues. Germline V gene lookup returns CDR1 MNHNS and CDR2 SASEGT. The chain's CDR3 is CASMRAASNQPQHF. The CDR3 bases are TGTGCCAGTATGAGGGCAGCTAGCAATCAGCCCCAGCATTTT.

The chain recombines TRBV2 with TRBJ1-2, with D unclear. V dropped 6 bases and J dropped 1 base, with 6 bases sitting between them. Germline V gene data show CDR1 as SNHLY and CDR2 as FYNNEI. The CDR3 is 12 amino acids. This CDR3 is CASSPVNYGYTF. Here the CDR3 DNA reads TGTGCCAGCAGCCCCGTTAACTATGGCTACACCTTC.

This rearrangement joins TRBV28 to TRBJ1-5; 8 bases fit TRBD1. The CDR3 totals 13 residues. V lost 5 bases to trimming and J lost 7 bases; unmatched junction nucleotides: 4. Germline assignment: CDR1 MDHEN and CDR2 SYDVKM. The CDR3 reads CASSGQGFQPQHF. CDR3 bases: TGTGCCAGCAGTGGACAGGGTTTCCAGCCCCAGCATTTT.

The V and J genes are TRBV7-6 and TRBJ2-3; maybe TRBD2 (5 bases). This CDR3 comprises 15 residues. Germline CDR1 is SGHVS and CDR2 is FNYEAQ. Trimming cost V 3 bases and J 2 bases, with 12 bases left between them. Here the CDR3 reads CASSFGVATTDTQYF. The CDR3 DNA reads TGTGCCAGCAGCTTCGGAGTAGCGACCACAGATACGCAGTATTTT.